Listed here are 4 T cell receptor beta chains from one sample, sequenced in a study of cytomegalovirus exposure and HLA in healthy donors. The PCR made use of 60 Vbeta and 13 Jbeta primers. TCRdb's copy holds only in-frame clones and misses some; the assay was immunoSEQ multiplex PCR. In the table there are roughly 34,000 clones, 55% to 75% of which are singletons. Material: PBMCs. The source is a man younger than 45 in good health and CMV-seronegative.

In its sample, this clone was seen a few times. This chain connects TRBV5-6 to TRBJ1-1, with a possible D match to TRBD1 (5 bases). The CDR3 spans 13 residues. Germline CDR1 SGHDT, CDR2 YYEEEE. V shed 1 base and J shed 5 bases, with 9 bases lying between them. The CDR3 DNA reads as TGTGCCAGCAGCTTGAGGGGCATGACTGAAGCTTTCTTT. As protein: CASSLRGMTEAFF.

The V gene is TRBV6-1, the J gene TRBJ2-5; TRBD1 agrees at 8 bases. This CDR3 has 13 amino acids. Germline trimming cut 6 bases from V and 7 bases from J; bases unmatched to any gene: 7. Germline V gives CDR1 MNHNS, CDR2 SASEGT. The CDR3 coding sequence is TGTGCCAGCAGCGACCGGACAGGGTTGACCCAGTACTTC. As protein: CASSDRTGLTQYF.

The chain links TRBV6-1 to TRBJ2-6; D perhaps matches TRBD2 (6 bases). V dropped 2 bases and J dropped 0 bases, with 8 bases sitting between them. The germline V gene encodes CDR1 MNHNS and CDR2 SASEGT. There are 16 residues in the CDR3. The CDR3 DNA follows: TGTGCCAGCAGTGAACCGGACTACTCTGGGGCCAACGTCCTGACTTTC. It translates to CASSEPDYSGANVLTF.

The J gene is TRBJ2-2, the V gene TRBV18; TRBD1 matches 8 bases. In germline, CDR1 is KGHSH, CDR2 LQKENI. V lost 3 bases, J lost 4 bases, and 4 bases stayed unmatched. The CDR3 covers 15 residues. In nucleotides, the CDR3 is TGTGCCAGCTCACCGGACAGGGCGGTCACCGGGGAGCTGTTTTTT. Translating it yields CASSPDRAVTGELFF.